Listed here are 30 T cell receptor beta chains from one sample, sequenced in a study of CD8 T cells in Susac syndrome. cDNA came from roughly 0.5 to 1 ug RNA primed by random hexamers. One entry per CDR3 protein results from TCRdb running MiXCR on the immunoSEQ multiplex PCR reads. The data contain hundreds of thousands of distinct CDR3 sequences, around 93% of them seen just once; the ten biggest clones take up 0.07% to 0.09%. Source material: CD4+ T cells from PBMCs. All receptors derive from a human donor with multiple sclerosis.

This chain connects TRBV27 to TRBJ2-2, with 10 bases identical to TRBD1. With V trimmed by 8 bases and J by 7 bases, 10 bases remained unmatched. Germline-derived CDR1 and CDR2 are MNHEY and SMNVEV (reference sequence). This CDR3 has 15 residues. This CDR3 is CASRLDRGDGGELFF. In DNA form, the CDR3 reads TGTGCCAGCCGATTGGACAGGGGGGATGGCGGGGAGCTGTTTTTT.

This sequence joins TRBV20-1 and TRBJ1-1; the D is unclear. CDR3 length equals 13 residues. The V gene lost 3 bases and the J gene lost 1 base, with 9 bases spanning the gap. CDR1 and CDR2 from the germline V gene are DFQATT and SNEGSKA (reference sequence). The CDR3 loop reads CSASTAGNTEAFF. In nucleotides, the CDR3 is TGCAGTGCTAGTACGGCAGGGAACACTGAAGCTTTCTTT.

This sequence joins TRBV6-5 and TRBJ2-3, with D possibly being TRBD1 (5 bases). Trimming removed 6 bases at V and 6 bases at J, with 19 bases between. Germline V lookup: CDR1 MNHEY, CDR2 SVGAGI. This CDR3 comprises 15 residues. DNA for the CDR3: TGTGCCAGCAGCCTTATGGGTGGAAGGGGCGATACGCAGTATTTT. This translates into CASSLMGGRGDTQYF.

J is TRBJ2-4 and V is TRBV14; TRBD2 matches 8 bases. The CDR3 totals 14 residues. The ends lost 1 base at V and 6 bases at J; junction bases unmatched: 2. Germline V gene lookup returns CDR1 SGHDN and CDR2 FVKESK. CDR3 in amino acids: CASSQAGGANIQYF. The CDR3 nucleotides read TGTGCCAGCAGCCAAGCGGGGGGGGCAAACATTCAGTACTTC.

This clonotype was counted a single time. The DNA for the CDR3 is TGTGCCAGCAGTCTAGCGGGAGGTGATAAGCAGTTCTTC. Translated, it gives CASSLAGGDKQFF. V usage is TRBV2 and J usage is TRBJ2-1, with 11 bases fitting TRBD2. Germline V gene data show CDR1 as SNHLY and CDR2 as FYNNEI. This CDR3 has 13 residues. The junction had 5 bases not matched to a gene; V was cut back by 5 bases and J by 11 bases.

The CDR3 region is CASSLAFSRPDTQYF. The CDR3 DNA reads TGTGCCAGCAGCTTAGCCTTTAGTCGGCCAGATACGCAGTATTTT. V is TRBV11-2 and J is TRBJ2-3; D gene unclear. CDR3 length: 15 residues. Germline V lookup: CDR1 SGHAT, CDR2 FQNNGV. V was clipped by 1 base and J by 4 bases, with 12 bases between them.

The chain combines TRBV11-2 with TRBJ2-2; 13 bases line up with TRBD2. The V gene's germline CDR1 is SGHAT and CDR2 FQNNGV. This CDR3 has 15 residues. The ends lost 5 bases at V and 8 bases at J; junction bases unmatched: 5. The CDR3 bases are TGTGCCAGCAGCGTGGGACTAGCGGGGTCTGGGGAGCTGTTTTTT. Its protein product is CASSVGLAGSGELFF.

The chain couples TRBV5-1 to TRBJ2-2; the match to TRBD2 covers 9 bases. Unmatched junction bases numbered 5, after V lost 0 bases and J lost 2 bases. The germline V gene encodes CDR1 SGHRS and CDR2 YFSETQ. The CDR3 covers 17 residues. The CDR3 spells CASSLEPSGANTGELFF. The CDR3 bases are TGCGCCAGCAGCTTGGAGCCTAGCGGGGCTAACACCGGGGAGCTGTTTTTT. Full variable domain (outside the CDR3, taken from reference TRBV5-1 and TRBJ2-2): KAGVTQTPRYLIKTRGQQVTLSCSPISGHRSVSWYQQTPGQGLQFLFEYFSETQRNKGNFPGRFSGRQFSNSRSEMNVSTLELGDSALYLCASSLEPSGANTGELFFGEGSRLTVL.

As DNA, the CDR3 is TGTGCCAGCAGTGGGACGATCTACAATGAGCAGTTCTTC. It yields the protein CASSGTIYNEQFF. The chain carries TRBV14 and TRBJ2-1, with D perhaps matching TRBD1 or TRBD2 (5 bases each). Trimming left V 6 bases short and J 3 bases short, with 9 bases between. Germline-derived CDR1 and CDR2 are SGHDN and FVKESK. This CDR3 region has 13 residues.

V and J are TRBV10-3 and TRBJ1-5; TRBD1 might be the D (5 bases). Germline V gives CDR1 ENHRY, CDR2 SYGVKD. Between the trimmed V and J ends, which lost 6 bases and 8 bases, there was a span of 17 bases. The CDR3 totals 14 residues. The chain's CDR3 is CAISGDGGREPQHF. As DNA, the CDR3 is TGTGCCATCAGCGGTGACGGGGGAAGGGAGCCCCAGCATTTT.

The chain combines TRBV29-1 with TRBJ2-3, with D tentatively TRBD1 (6 bases). Germline values: CDR1 SQVTM, CDR2 ANQGSEA. The CDR3 covers 13 residues. With 6 bases removed from V and 3 bases from J, the gap between germline ends came to 13 bases. CDR3: CSVGQLTTDTQYF. The CDR3 DNA is TGCAGCGTCGGACAGCTTACAACAGATACGCAGTATTTT.

This chain joins TRBV11-2 and TRBJ1-5; TRBD1 matches 11 bases. The CDR3 is made up of 14 amino acids. CDR1 and CDR2 from the germline V gene are SGHAT and FQNNGV. The trim removed 4 bases at V and 4 bases at J, leaving 0 bases unmatched. CDR3 sequence reads: CASSWDRGNQPQHF. The CDR3 DNA reads as TGTGCCAGCAGCTGGGACAGGGGGAATCAGCCCCAGCATTTT. The variable domain in full, completed from reference TRBV11-2 and TRBJ1-5, reads EAGVAQSPRYKIIEKRQSVAFWCNPISGHATLYWYQQILGQGPKLLIQFQNNGVVDDSQLPKDRFSAERLKGVDSTLKIQPAKLEDSAVYLCASSWDRGNQPQHFGDGTRLSIL.

The J gene is TRBJ1-2, the V gene TRBV2; D remains ambiguous. Per the germline V gene, CDR1 is SNHLY and CDR2 is FYNNEI. This CDR3 spans 12 amino acids. The ends were cut back, 7 bases at V and 6 bases at J, with 12 bases in the middle. The chain's CDR3 is CASMRPRDGYTF. The CDR3 nucleotides are TGTGCCAGCATGCGCCCGAGGGATGGCTACACCTTC.

The J gene is TRBJ2-2, the V gene TRBV6-2 or TRBV6-3; D unresolved. The CDR3 spans 10 residues. V was cut by 9 bases and J by 6 bases, with 5 bases left in between. Germline V lookup: CDR1 MNHEY, CDR2 SVGEGT. CDR3 in DNA: TGTGCCAGTTGGGCCGGGGAGCTGTTTTTT. Translation: CASWAGELFF.

This chain links TRBV7-2 with TRBJ1-1; TRBD1 aligns across 7 bases. Germline CDR1 SGHTA, CDR2 FQGNSA. This CDR3 is 13 amino acids long. V was clipped by 5 bases and J by 5 bases; unmatched bases: 5. The chain's CDR3 is CASSPPTGTEAFF. CDR3 nucleotides: TGTGCCAGCAGCCCACCGACAGGGACTGAAGCTTTCTTT. Together with reference TRBV7-2 and TRBJ1-1, the CDR3 gives the full variable domain: GAGVSQSPSNKVTEKGKDVELRCDPISGHTALYWYRQSLGQGLEFLIYFQGNSAPDKSGLPSDRFSAERTGGSVSTLTIQRTQQEDSAVYLCASSPPTGTEAFFGQGTRLTVV.

The CDR3 DNA follows: TGTGCCAGCTCACCCGGACTAGCGGACACAGATACGCAGTATTTT. This sequence encodes CASSPGLADTDTQYF. The chain employs TRBV18 and TRBJ2-3; TRBD2 aligns across 10 bases. From germline, CDR1 is KGHSH and CDR2 LQKENI. V was clipped by 3 bases and J by 2 bases; unmatched bases: 2. This CDR3 has 15 residues.

The chain is built from TRBV20-1 and TRBJ2-1; 8 nucleotides agree with TRBD2. Trimming removed 4 bases from V and 5 bases from J; junction bases left unmatched: 7. Germline CDR1 is DFQATT and CDR2 is SNEGSKA (reference sequence). CDR3 length equals 14 residues. The CDR3 DNA reads as TGCAGTGCTAACCCGGGACTAGGCGACAATGAGCAGTTCTTC. Translating gives CSANPGLGDNEQFF.

This chain uses TRBV20-1 with TRBJ1-2, with D possibly matching TRBD1 (5 bases). The ends were cut back, 0 bases at V and 7 bases at J, with 15 bases in the middle. The CDR3 runs 14 residues. In germline, CDR1 is DFQATT, CDR2 SNEGSKA (reference sequence). CDR3 nucleotides: TGCAGTGCTAGAGATCCAGGGCCCTCCATTGGCTACACCTTC. Its protein is CSARDPGPSIGYTF.

This chain uses TRBV23-1 with TRBJ1-5; D unclear. TRBV23-1 falls under the ORF class, with uncertain function. The CDR3 contains 12 residues. V lost 3 bases and J 15 bases, leaving 15 bases between the germline ends. The chain's CDR3 is CASSQPSGGRHF. The CDR3 DNA sequence: TGCGCCAGCAGTCAGCCGTCGGGAGGACGGCATTTT.

V usage is TRBV5-6 and J usage is TRBJ2-6; D is unclear. Trimming pared 0 bases from V and 1 base from J, leaving 11 bases between. Germline V gene lookup returns CDR1 SGHDT and CDR2 YYEEEE. This CDR3 comprises 17 residues. As DNA, the CDR3 is TGTGCCAGCAGCTTGGCAGCTGTAGTATCTGGGGCCAACGTCCTGACTTTC. Translated: CASSLAAVVSGANVLTF. The full variable domain, its missing parts supplied by reference TRBV5-6 and TRBJ2-6, is DAGVTQSPTHLIKTRGQQVTLRCSPKSGHDTVSWYQQALGQGPQFIFQYYEEEERQRGNFPDRFSGHQFPNYSSELNVNALLLGDSALYLCASSLAAVVSGANVLTFGAGSRLTVL.

The count of this clonotype is one. This chain links TRBV6-6 with TRBJ1-5, with 7 bases fitting TRBD1. The J segment lost 3 bases and the V segment lost 2 bases, leaving 4 bases of the junction unmatched. Germline V gene data show CDR1 as MNHNY and CDR2 as SVGAGI (reference sequence). The CDR3 is 15 residues long. The CDR3 bases are TGTGCCAGCAGTTACCGCGGGACAGACAATCAGCCCCAGCATTTT. This translates into CASSYRGTDNQPQHF.

The rearrangement uses TRBV20-1 and TRBJ2-7; TRBD1 matches 9 bases. The CDR3 covers 14 residues. Germline lookup yields CDR1 DFQATT and CDR2 SNEGSKA (reference sequence). Trimming cost V 2 bases and J 0 bases; bases outside gene matches: 2. CDR3 in amino acids: CSARLTGGSYEQYF. The CDR3 coding sequence is TGCAGTGCTAGACTGACAGGGGGCTCCTACGAGCAGTACTTC.

The rearrangement uses TRBV7-8 and TRBJ2-7; D might be TRBD1 (5 bases). This CDR3 has 14 amino acids. With 1 base removed from V and 2 bases from J, the gap between germline ends came to 9 bases. CDR1 is SGHVS, CDR2 FQNEAQ, per germline. The CDR3 spells CASSLVPGPYEQYV. In nucleotides, the CDR3 is TGTGCCAGCAGCTTAGTCCCAGGGCCCTACGAGCAGTACGTC.

The gene calls are TRBV6-1 and TRBJ2-7; 8 nucleotides match TRBD1. Germline lookup yields CDR1 MNHNS and CDR2 SASEGT. V shed 4 bases and J 5 bases; nucleotides not matched to a gene: 7. The CDR3 has 14 residues. CDR3: CASSVSTGVNEQYF. CDR3 nucleotide sequence: TGTGCCAGCAGTGTTTCGACAGGGGTCAACGAGCAGTACTTC.

This clonotype showed up just once. The chain has TRBV2 and TRBJ2-3; 7 bases map to TRBD2. The V segment lost 10 bases and the J segment 2 bases; nucleotides outside the gene matches: 9. The CDR3 is 14 amino acids. Per germline, CDR1 SNHLY and CDR2 FYNNEI. CDR3 region: CAIRGGGPTDTQYF. The CDR3 bases are TGTGCCATCCGTGGGGGAGGGCCCACAGATACGCAGTATTTT.

CDR3 bases: TGTGCCAGAAGCCCTAGGACGGAAACCTACGAGCAGTACGTC. It codes for CARSPRTETYEQYV. The chain joins TRBV5-3 to TRBJ2-7; D gene unclear. TRBV5-3 belongs to the ORF category, with a function that is uncertain. V was pared by 4 bases and J by 2 bases, with 13 bases between. This CDR3 region has 14 residues.

The chain combines TRBV20-1 with TRBJ2-3; D tentatively fits TRBD1 or TRBD2 (6 bases each). Germline V gene data show CDR1 as DFQATT and CDR2 as SNEGSKA (reference sequence). The CDR3 contains 14 residues. V gave up 0 bases and J gave up 4 bases, with 11 bases separating them. Here the CDR3 reads CSARDRRGADTQYF. CDR3 nucleotide sequence: TGCAGTGCTAGAGATAGGAGGGGGGCAGATACGCAGTATTTT.

The chain carries TRBV6-6 and TRBJ1-1; D gene unclear. The germline V gene has CDR1 MNHNY and CDR2 SVGAGI (reference sequence). The CDR3 has 14 amino acids. Trimming cost V 2 bases and J 2 bases, with 9 bases left between them. The CDR3 sequence: CASSYRQVNTEAFF. For the CDR3, the DNA is TGTGCCAGCAGTTACAGGCAAGTCAACACTGAAGCTTTCTTT.

The CDR3 DNA reads as TGTGCCAGTAGTAAAGGGACTAGCGGGACGAAGGAGACCCAGTACTTC. Amino acids: CASSKGTSGTKETQYF. The V and J genes are TRBV19 and TRBJ2-5, with TRBD2 identical over 13 bases. Germline V CDR1 and CDR2: LNHDA, SQIVND (reference sequence). The CDR3 has 16 amino acids. Trimming cost V 4 bases and J 5 bases; bases outside gene matches: 7.

The chain uses TRBV5-4 and TRBJ2-7; D is possibly TRBD2 (6 bases). Trimming shortened V by 7 bases and J by 2 bases, and 16 bases separated the two germline ends. The germline V gene encodes CDR1 SGHNT and CDR2 YYREEE (reference sequence). This CDR3 spans 14 amino acids. CDR3: CASRGAGLAYEQYF. CDR3 in DNA: TGTGCCAGCCGCGGGGCTGGGTTGGCCTACGAGCAGTACTTC. The full variable domain, completed using reference TRBV5-4 and TRBJ2-7, is ETGVTQSPTHLIKTRGQQVTLRCSSQSGHNTVSWYQQALGQGPQFIFQYYREEENGRGNFPPRFSGLQFPNYSSELNVNALELDDSALYLCASRGAGLAYEQYFGPGTRLTVT.